The 13 T cell receptor beta chains below come from one sample, sequenced in a study of CD8 T cells in ankylosing spondylitis. Study-wide points: What appeared characteristic of ankylosing spondylitis blood was a TCR beta motif of fewer than ten highly homologous variants.

These TCRs are of unknown antigen specificity. TCRdb reanalysed the 5' RACE reads using MiXCR and keeps one entry per CDR3 protein. The profile covers some 130,000 distinct CDR3 sequences, with over 15% appearing a single time and roughly a third taken by the ten largest. Sequencing was performed on blood, either unsorted or a sorted T cell fraction (not recorded which). The source is a male donor with ankylosing spondylitis.

This clonotype came up many times. The rearrangement joins TRBV7-9 to TRBJ2-7; no clear D gene. Germline CDR1 SEHNR, CDR2 FQNEAQ (reference sequence). Trimming took off 0 bases at V and 7 bases at J, with 7 bases between the two ends. The CDR3 has 12 amino acids. The CDR3 spells CASSLAVEEQYF. The CDR3, as DNA: TGTGCCAGCAGCTTAGCGGTGGAAGAGCAGTACTTC.

This clonotype occurred a few times. This chain connects TRBV7-9 to TRBJ2-2; D is unclear. V was shortened by 5 bases and J by 2 bases, with 6 bases between the two germline ends. Germline assignment: CDR1 SEHNR and CDR2 FQNEAQ (reference sequence). This CDR3 region has 13 residues. CDR3 DNA sequence: TGTGCCAGCAGCACACCAAACACCGGGGAGCTGTTTTTT. Its translation is CASSTPNTGELFF.

This clonotype has just a few counts. This rearrangement joins TRBV4-3 to TRBJ2-7, with 9 bases identical to TRBD1. The CDR3 runs to 16 residues. After removal of 1 base from V and 2 bases from J, the junction contained 6 bases not matched to a gene. The germline CDR1 and CDR2 sequences are LGHNA and YSLEER. DNA for the CDR3: TGCGCCAGCAGCCAAGCCATCGGGACAGGGCCCTACGAGCAGTACTTC. Encoded protein: CASSQAIGTGPYEQYF.

This clonotype was seen a few times. The rearrangement joins TRBV12-3 or TRBV12-4 to TRBJ2-1; D gene unclear. The CDR3 runs 13 residues. V was shortened by 7 bases and J by 0 bases, with 7 bases between the two germline ends. The CDR3: CASTLGSYNEQFF. The CDR3 DNA reads as TGTGCCAGCACCCTGGGCTCCTACAATGAGCAGTTCTTC.

The sample holds a few counts of this clonotype. V is TRBV7-6 and J is TRBJ2-7, with D possibly being TRBD2 (6 bases). CDR1 is SGHVS, CDR2 FNYEAQ, per germline. This CDR3 spans 16 amino acids. Deletions cut 3 bases from V and 0 bases from J, with 15 bases between. The CDR3: CASSLGGEYPSYEQYF. The DNA for the CDR3 is TGTGCCAGCAGCTTGGGGGGTGAGTACCCCTCCTACGAGCAGTACTTC. The full variable domain, its missing parts supplied by reference TRBV7-6 and TRBJ2-7, is GAGVSQSPRYKVTKRGQDVALRCDPISGHVSLYWYRQALGQGPEFLTYFNYEAQQDKSGLPNDRFSAERPEGSISTLTIQRTEQRDSAMYRCASSLGGEYPSYEQYFGPGTRLTVT.

The J gene is TRBJ1-5, the V gene TRBV12-3 or TRBV12-4; unclear D gene. CDR3 size: 12 residues. Deletions cut 6 bases from V and 4 bases from J, with 7 bases between. The CDR3 region has the DNA TGTGCCAGCAGGAATAATAATCAGCCCCAGCATTTT. Translated: CASRNNNQPQHF.

This clonotype came up many times. This rearrangement joins TRBV29-1 to TRBJ2-7; TRBD1 matches at 8 bases. Germline trimming cut 2 bases from V and 6 bases from J; bases unmatched to any gene: 12. The CDR3 loop spans 15 amino acids. Per the germline V gene, CDR1 is SQVTM and CDR2 is ANQGSEA. The CDR3 DNA is TGCAGCGTTGAAAAGGGGGACAGGACTACTGGCGAGCAGTACTTC. Residues: CSVEKGDRTTGEQYF.

V is TRBV7-2 and J is TRBJ2-2, with 7 bases identical to TRBD1. CDR3 length: 15 amino acids. Unmatched junction bases numbered 2, after V lost 3 bases and J lost 1 base. The germline CDR1 and CDR2 sequences are SGHTA and FQGNSA. In DNA form, the CDR3 reads TGTGCCAGCAGCTTGAGACAGGGGAACACCGGGGAGCTGTTTTTT. It yields the protein CASSLRQGNTGELFF.

The chain recombines TRBV9 with TRBJ1-6; D ambiguous. Germline V CDR1 and CDR2: SGDLS, YYNGEE. The CDR3 runs 13 residues. V shed 3 bases and J shed 6 bases, with 7 bases lying between them. CDR3 protein: CASSAGGNSPLHF. The CDR3 DNA follows: TGTGCCAGCAGCGCTGGAGGTAATTCACCCCTCCACTTT. Together with reference TRBV9 and TRBJ1-6, the CDR3 gives the full variable domain: DSGVTQTPKHLITATGQRVTLRCSPRSGDLSVYWYQQSLDQGLQFLIQYYNGEERAKGNILERFSAQQFPDLHSELNLSSLELGDSALYFCASSAGGNSPLHFGNGTRLTVT.

The table lists this clonotype with a few counts. The chain has TRBV27 and TRBJ2-3; 8 positions agree with TRBD1. Trimming at V came to 6 bases and at J to 6 bases, leaving 11 bases not matched to a gene. This CDR3 region has 15 residues. The germline gives CDR1 MNHEY, CDR2 SMNVEV (reference sequence). In DNA form, the CDR3 reads TGTGCCAGCAGGACAGGGGTAAGGAGTATGGATACGCAGTATTTT. Protein sequence: CASRTGVRSMDTQYF.

CDR3 in DNA: TGCGCCAGCAGCCAAGCCAGGGGCGCAGATACGCAGTATTTT. Protein product: CASSQARGADTQYF. J is TRBJ2-3 and V is TRBV4-1; maybe TRBD1 (6 bases). Germline assignment: CDR1 MGHRA and CDR2 YSYEKL. This CDR3 is built from 14 residues. V was cut by 1 base and J by 4 bases, with 9 bases left in between.

This chain uses TRBV11-3 with TRBJ2-2; D is undetermined. The CDR3 sequence is 15 residues long. The V gene lost 3 bases and the J gene lost 2 bases, with 10 bases spanning the gap. CDR1 SGHNT and CDR2 YENEEA come from the germline V gene. The CDR3 DNA reads as TGTGCCAGCAGCTTTCTTTTTAGCAACACCGGGGAGCTGTTTTTT. Translating gives CASSFLFSNTGELFF.

This clonotype was counted many times. The chain links TRBV4-1 to TRBJ1-5; the D is unclear. The germline V and J ends were trimmed by 5 bases and 2 bases, with 13 bases remaining between them. The CDR3 is 15 residues long. Germline values: CDR1 MGHRA, CDR2 YSYEKL. The CDR3 DNA sequence: TGCGCCAGCAGCTCCCCACTGGGCGGCAATCAGCCCCAGCATTTT. Translating gives CASSSPLGGNQPQHF.